This T cell receptor (beta chain) is from a study of cytomegalovirus exposure and HLA in healthy donors. Comments on this clone: What it binds is not known.

The study, taken as a whole, reports: Later analysis associated a missense DCLRE1C variant with TCR beta V- and J-gene trimming. In an earlier analysis, about 87% or about 30%: the productive usage of most TCR beta V segments. The listing of 150 to 200 TCR beta chains classed them as cytomegalovirus-associated.

Both 60 Vbeta primers and 13 Jbeta primers went into the PCR. The method was immunoSEQ multiplex PCR; TCRdb's version includes in-frame clones alone and lacks a portion of them. The table lists under 250,000 clones, around 76% of them singletons. Germline values: CDR1 MDHEN, CDR2 SYDVKM. The CDR3 spans 15 residues. V shed 6 bases and J 0 bases; nucleotides not matched to a gene: 5. The specimen was PBMCs. This TCR derives from a man in his late teens or twenties in good health and CMV-seronegative. The genes are TRBV28 and TRBJ2-1; TRBD2 matches 7 bases. This CDR3 is CASRTSGVSYNEQFF. For the CDR3, the DNA is TGTGCCAGCAGGACCAGCGGGGTCTCCTACAATGAGCAGTTCTTC.